Following are 10 T cell receptor beta chains from one sample sequenced in a study of blood T cell repertoires in COVID-19. Assay used: immunoSEQ multiplex PCR; TCRdb lists only in-frame clones, some missing. This sample carries 200,000 to 300,000 clones, approximately 85% of them seen once, and the ten largest clones take roughly 5%. Sequencing was performed on peripheral blood. The receptors originated from a man aged 50 to 59 with COVID-19, enrolled during active disease.

This chain joins TRBV6-1 and TRBJ2-1; 7 bases line up with TRBD2. This CDR3 region has 16 residues. Germline CDR1 is MNHNS and CDR2 is SASEGT. V lost 2 bases to trimming and J lost 2 bases; unmatched junction nucleotides: 6. The CDR3 region is CASSEFAGVPYNEQFF. CDR3 nucleotides: TGTGCCAGCAGTGAATTCGCGGGGGTGCCCTACAATGAGCAGTTCTTC.

The CDR3 DNA reads as TGCGCCAGCAGCTTGGTGGCAGGGAAGAAGACCCAGTACTTC. Its protein is CASSLVAGKKTQYF. The chain links TRBV5-1 to TRBJ2-5; maybe TRBD1 (5 bases). The CDR3 totals 14 residues. V was shortened by 0 bases and J by 6 bases, with 12 bases between the two germline ends. Germline lookup yields CDR1 SGHRS and CDR2 YFSETQ.

The rearrangement uses TRBV12-1 and TRBJ2-5; the table's D call TRBD2 went unverified against the DNA. TRBV12-1 is a pseudogene locus. The CDR3 covers 18 residues. CDR3 in amino acids: CASSFAQVSGGVGETQYF. Here the CDR3 DNA reads TGTGCCAGCAGCTTTGCGCAGGTTAGCGGGGGTGTTGGAGAGACCCAGTACTTC.

This chain joins TRBV12-3 or TRBV12-4 and TRBJ2-1, with a weak D call TRBD1 (6 bases). This CDR3 is 13 amino acids long. V was cut by 6 bases and J by 4 bases, with 10 bases left in between. CDR3 nucleotides: TGTGCCAGCAGCGCTGACAGGTACAATGAGCAGTTCTTC. It specifies CASSADRYNEQFF.

DNA for the CDR3: TGTGCCAGCAGCCTAGGGGTACGAACAGGGGGCACCGGGGAGCTGTTTTTT. Translated: CASSLGVRTGGTGELFF. The rearrangement joins TRBV4-2 to TRBJ2-2, with 8 bases fitting TRBD1. Unmatched junction bases numbered 11, after V lost 4 bases and J lost 4 bases. The germline gives CDR1 LGHNA, CDR2 YNFKEQ. The CDR3 consists of 17 residues.

V usage is TRBV19 and J usage is TRBJ2-7, with D possibly TRBD1 on 6 matching bases. V was clipped by 5 bases and J by 7 bases, with 15 bases between them. This CDR3 is 13 amino acids long. The germline V gene encodes CDR1 LNHDA and CDR2 SQIVND (reference sequence). This chain's CDR3 is CASSLRTEGEQYF. The DNA for the CDR3 is TGTGCCAGTAGTCTCCGGACAGAAGGGGAGCAGTACTTC.

CDR3 DNA sequence: TGTGCCAGCAGCTTATCCGGACAGAACTACTACGAGCAGTACTTC. Its translation: CASSLSGQNYYEQYF. The V gene is TRBV7-8, the J gene TRBJ2-7, with D maybe TRBD1 (6 bases). CDR3 size: 15 residues. The germline V gene encodes CDR1 SGHVS and CDR2 FQNEAQ. Trimming stripped 2 bases from V and 3 bases from J, with 14 bases between.

The chain joins TRBV19 to TRBJ2-4, with TRBD2 identical over 7 bases. There are 16 residues in the CDR3. Germline CDR1 is LNHDA and CDR2 is SQIVND (reference sequence). Germline trimming cut 1 base from V and 3 bases from J; bases unmatched to any gene: 6. The CDR3 is CASSIGGGFGKNIQYF. The CDR3 bases are TGTGCCAGTAGTATAGGGGGAGGGTTTGGCAAAAACATTCAGTACTTC. The full variable domain, in which reference TRBV19 and TRBJ2-4 provide the parts outside the CDR3, is DGGITQSPKYLFRKEGQNVTLSCEQNLNHDAMYWYRQDPGQGLRLIYYSQIVNDFQKGDIAEGYSVSREKKESFPLTVTSAQKNPTAFYLCASSIGGGFGKNIQYFGAGTRLSVL.

V and J are TRBV27 and TRBJ1-5, with D unresolved. Trimming pared 3 bases from V and 3 bases from J, leaving 6 bases between. Looked up from germline, CDR1 is MNHEY and CDR2 is SMNVEV (reference sequence). The length of the CDR3 is 13 residues. This CDR3 reads CASSLTTNQPQHF. CDR3 bases: TGTGCCAGCAGTTTGACTACCAATCAGCCCCAGCATTTT.

The chain combines TRBV7-6 with TRBJ1-6; D possibly corresponds to TRBD1 (5 bases). Germline V lookup: CDR1 SGHVS, CDR2 FNYEAQ. V was shortened by 1 base and J by 5 bases, with 9 bases between the two germline ends. CDR3 length: 15 amino acids. The CDR3 here is CASSLGGADNSPLHF. The CDR3 bases are TGTGCCAGCAGCTTAGGTGGGGCTGATAATTCACCCCTCCACTTT.